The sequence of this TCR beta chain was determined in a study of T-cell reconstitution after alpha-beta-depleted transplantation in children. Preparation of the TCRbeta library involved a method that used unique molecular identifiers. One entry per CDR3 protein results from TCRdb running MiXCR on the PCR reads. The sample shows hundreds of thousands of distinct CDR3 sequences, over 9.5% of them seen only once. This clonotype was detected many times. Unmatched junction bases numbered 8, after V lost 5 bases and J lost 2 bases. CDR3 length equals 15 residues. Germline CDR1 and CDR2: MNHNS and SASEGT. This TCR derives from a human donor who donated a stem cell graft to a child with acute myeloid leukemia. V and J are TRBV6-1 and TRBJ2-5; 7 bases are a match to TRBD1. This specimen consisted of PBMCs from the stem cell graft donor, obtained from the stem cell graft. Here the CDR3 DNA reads TGTGCCAGCAGTAAGAGGGGGCTAGGGCAAGAGACCCAGTACTTC. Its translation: CASSKRGLGQETQYF.